This entry concerns a single T cell receptor (beta chain). Many counts were recorded for this clonotype. Its antigen has not been determined. No base quality information exists; no much larger clone differs at one position. The data are from a study of T cells in Graves' hyperthyroidism and ophthalmopathy (dated by TCRdb to 2018 to 2020). Broadly, across the study: Peripheral blood was sampled at the time of initial diagnosis, prior to any treatment. To identify TCR V-J signatures that set the groups apart, the researchers used a discovery cohort of 90 to 100 patients, made up of about 44 with Graves' ophthalmopathy and about 59 with stable Graves' hyperthyroidism. Prospective prediction of ophthalmopathy was tested in an independent validation cohort of approximately 18 hyperthyroidism patients and 17 patients who later progressed to ophthalmopathy. The approximately 98 discovery patients were randomly divided into training and test sets at a 7:3 ratio. The study also compared thyroid tissue and blood T-cell repertoires from roughly 6 Graves' hyperthyroidism patients. After blood sampling, hyperthyroidism patients were treated with methimazole at a starting dose of 30 mg daily, and ophthalmopathy patients were treated with high-dose intravenous methylprednisolone. According to the paper, TCR Vbeta CDR3 sequencing was carried out on 135 peripheral blood samples, which came from around 43 ophthalmopathy, fewer than 80 hyperthyroidism and approximately 17 progressor patients. Beyond this particular receptor, the publication reports: In validation, the model predicted progression to ophthalmopathy with approximately 70% sensitivity and 72% to 85% specificity, a median of 6.5 months before onset. Most expanded thyroid clonotypes (frequency above 0.001) were also detected in blood, suggesting blood repertoires may reflect thyroid immune responses. Sample size was not statistically predetermined, and blinding of investigators to group allocation was not performed. In cross-validation, a model built on a 13 V-J signature told ophthalmopathy apart from stable hyperthyroidism with 85% to 90% sensitivity and roughly 81% specificity, and in testing the same model reached 80%/75%.

There are 13 amino acids in the CDR3, from cysteine to phenylalanine inclusive. Left in the record is the CDR3 DNA by itself, 39 bases read in frame from the first base. V has 5 bases trimmed and J has 13 bases trimmed; junction bases matching no gene number 10. The germline V gene specifies MDHEN as CDR1 and SYDVKM as CDR2. TCR beta CDR3 regions were amplified from RNA transcripts. A first-round RT-PCR of the TCR CDR3 used the HTBI primer set with the Qiagen OneStep RT-PCR kit. Libraries were constructed in a second round of multiplex PCR, after which size selection and purification were carried out. The libraries were sequenced on an Illumina HiSeq2000 using paired-end 100 bp reads. As for the original processing: SOAPnuke was used to process the raw data, throwing out any read that contained adapters or uncalled bases, had a mean Phred below 15, or lacked an exact constant-primer or identifier match. High-quality paired reads were merged using COPE v1.2.5, and each unique nucleotide sequence was defined as a clonotype. Clonotypes were aligned to IMGT TRBV, TRBD and TRBJ reference segments using MiTCR v1.1. The analysis included only V-J combinations with a frequency above 0.0001, which together covered roughly 99% of the repertoires. The TCS score was defined as F50 (clonal expansion) divided by E x V (chaos), with BLOSUM62-based TCRdist calculated between CDR3 peptides within each V-J. Welch's t-statistics and random forest reduced several hundred V-J features to about 12, which were used in a naive Bayes classifier (R e1071). The public reads were quality trimmed at Q25 with fastp and then assembled into clones with MiXCR by TCRdb, keeping productive beta chains. Rows matching on CDR3 protein sequence are summarized as one entry with the most common DNA and genes. TCRdb, not the original authors, processed these V and J calls. The sample table lists 600,000 to 750,000 distinct CDR3 sequences, 15% to 20% of them with a count of one. The ten largest clones add up to roughly 16% of the sample.

Stable Graves' hyperthyroidism was defined as the absence of progression to ophthalmopathy over 18 months of follow-up. Hyperthyroidism patients were aged 18 to 65 years and newly diagnosed, with disease duration of less than 2 months. The study excluded patients with uncontrolled infections, other autoimmune diseases, pregnancy or lactation. Diagnoses were established on the basis of clinical symptoms, serum thyroxine and TRAb, thyroid ultrasound, and orbital computed tomography. Ficoll-Paque density gradient centrifugation was used to isolate PBMCs from 8.5 to 10 ml of fresh peripheral blood. Trizol reagent was used to extract total RNA, and RNA quality was then checked on an Agilent 2100 Bioanalyzer.

The sequencing input was blood. The sequence was obtained from a man aged 50 to 60 with Graves' hyperthyroidism. The sequence is built from TRBV28 and TRBJ2-4; TRBD2 aligns with 8 central bases. The sequenced DNA: TGTGCCAGCAGTCTAGCCCCGCGGGAGGTACAGTACTTC. It is translated as CASSLAPREVQYF.